This record covers a single TCR beta chain. Authors' methods: The authors estimated nucleated cell counts from reference gene primer amplification. Repertoires were generated with immunoSEQ multiplex PCR, while TCRdb's copy carries only in-frame clones and drops some. From that table come the V and J calls and clone size; the DNA was used to work out D and trimming. The sample consists of a few hundred thousand clones, approximately 91% of them appearing once. This sample is part of a study of blood T cell repertoires in COVID-19. Overall study context: COVID-19 samples from acute and convalescent phases originated in the United States, Italy and Spain. PBMCs, B-cell-depleted T cells, or T cells provided the cDNA or gDNA that made up the material.

The V gene's germline CDR1 is SGHDN and CDR2 FVKESK. The length of the CDR3 is 16 residues. The germline V and J ends were trimmed by 4 bases and 1 base, with 15 bases remaining between them. Specimen: peripheral blood. The TCR comes from a woman in her 30s with acute or convalescent COVID-19. The chain couples TRBV14 to TRBJ2-3, with D perhaps matching TRBD2 (6 bases). The DNA for the CDR3 is TGTGCCAGCAGCCGGAGCGGGTTGCGGGGCACAGATACGCAGTATTTT. Translated: CASSRSGLRGTDTQYF. Based on the CDR3 plus reference TRBV14 and TRBJ2-3, the full variable domain is EAGVTQFPSHSVIEKGQTVTLRCDPISGHDNLYWYRRVMGKEIKFLLHFVKESKQDESGMPNNRFLAERTGGTYSTLKVQPAELEDSGVYFCASSRSGLRGTDTQYFGPGTRLTVL.